The 15 T cell receptor beta chains reported below all come from one sample, sequenced in a study of lymphopenia after photon versus proton radiotherapy. Only in-frame clones appear in the TCRdb table, and some are missing; sequencing was by immunoSEQ multiplex PCR. Counted here are under 25,000 clones, around 85% occurring once; the ten biggest clones make up about 19%. The sequencing used peripheral blood, collected from a patient treated with photon-based radiotherapy. Receptors originate from a man in his 60s with pancreatic cancer.

V is TRBV7-8 and J is TRBJ1-5, with a weak D call TRBD1 (5 bases). The CDR3 runs to 13 residues. Looked up from germline, CDR1 is SGHVS and CDR2 is FQNEAQ. V gave up 5 bases and J gave up 4 bases, with 9 bases separating them. The CDR3 region has the DNA TGTGCCAGCAGCCGGGACCTTAATCAGCCCCAGCATTTT. Protein: CASSRDLNQPQHF.

This clone came up a few times. V is TRBV5-1 and J is TRBJ2-7; 10 bases are a match to TRBD2. The CDR3 extends over 15 amino acids. Germline CDR1 and CDR2: SGHRS and YFSETQ. The ends lost 1 base at V and 4 bases at J; junction bases unmatched: 5. The CDR3 spells CASSLIGTSVYEQYF. CDR3 coding DNA: TGCGCCAGCAGCTTGATCGGGACTAGCGTTTACGAGCAGTACTTC.

This clone was seen a handful of times. This chain uses TRBV7-9 with TRBJ1-2, with D possibly TRBD1 on 5 matching bases. In germline, CDR1 is SEHNR, CDR2 FQNEAQ (reference sequence). The CDR3 has 13 amino acids. V was pared by 5 bases and J by 10 bases, with 17 bases between. CDR3 sequence reads: CASSPRPDSIYTF. DNA for the CDR3: TGTGCCAGCAGCCCGCGACCCGACAGCATCTACACCTTC.

Only one count was recorded for this clone. V usage is TRBV5-1 and J usage is TRBJ2-7; 9 bases agree with TRBD1. This CDR3 has 15 amino acids. Germline CDR1 is SGHRS and CDR2 is YFSETQ. Trimming at V came to 3 bases and at J to 0 bases, leaving 4 bases not matched to a gene. CDR3 sequence reads: CASSWTGASSYEQYF. Written as DNA, the CDR3 is TGCGCCAGCAGCTGGACAGGGGCGAGCTCCTACGAGCAGTACTTC. Complete variable domain (other parts from reference TRBV5-1 and TRBJ2-7): KAGVTQTPRYLIKTRGQQVTLSCSPISGHRSVSWYQQTPGQGLQFLFEYFSETQRNKGNFPGRFSGRQFSNSRSEMNVSTLELGDSALYLCASSWTGASSYEQYFGPGTRLTVT.

CDR3 region: CASGLGPLSYGYTF. DNA of the CDR3: TGTGCTAGTGGCCTGGGACCGCTTTCCTATGGCTACACCTTC. V is TRBV12-5 and J is TRBJ1-2; a weak D match, TRBD1 (5 bases). Trimming pared 6 bases from V and 4 bases from J, leaving 15 bases between. The CDR3 consists of 14 residues. The germline V gene has CDR1 LGHNT and CDR2 FRNRAP.

The chain links TRBV4-2 to TRBJ1-2; D is perhaps TRBD1 (6 bases). Germline CDR1 and CDR2: LGHNA and YNFKEQ. The length of the CDR3 is 15 residues. V was pared by 0 bases and J by 7 bases, with 15 bases between. CDR3: CASSQDRGTGSGYTF. CDR3 bases: TGTGCCAGCAGCCAAGATAGGGGGACGGGGAGTGGCTACACCTTC.

The CDR3, as DNA: TGCGCCAGCAGCCGGACAGCCTCCTACGAGCAGTACTTC. It encodes CASSRTASYEQYF. The genes are TRBV4-1 and TRBJ2-7, with D maybe TRBD1 (6 bases). The CDR3 totals 13 residues. V gave up 4 bases and J gave up 0 bases, with 7 bases separating them. Germline V gene data show CDR1 as MGHRA and CDR2 as YSYEKL.

The V gene is TRBV7-8, the J gene TRBJ1-3; TRBD1 aligns across 8 bases. Germline CDR1 SGHVS, CDR2 FQNEAQ. Trimming removed 0 bases from V and 8 bases from J; junction bases left unmatched: 12. This CDR3 is 17 amino acids long. For the CDR3, the DNA is TGTGCCAGCAGCTTAGCGCGCAGGGGGCTTACTTCGGACACCATATATTTT. Protein sequence: CASSLARRGLTSDTIYF. Filled out from reference TRBV7-8 and TRBJ1-3, the complete variable domain reads GAGVSQSPRYKVAKRGQDVALRCDPISGHVSLFWYQQALGQGPEFLTYFQNEAQLDKSGLPSDRFFAERPEGSVSTLKIQRTQQEDSAVYLCASSLARRGLTSDTIYFGEGSWLTVV.

This sequence joins TRBV19 and TRBJ2-7; TRBD2 matches 7 bases. V lost 10 bases, J lost 1 base, and 7 bases stayed unmatched. Germline V gene data show CDR1 as LNHDA and CDR2 as SQIVND (reference sequence). This CDR3 comprises 13 residues. CDR3 residues: CATASGPSYEQYF. CDR3 DNA: TGTGCCACCGCTAGCGGACCTTCCTACGAGCAGTACTTC.

The chain is built from TRBV2 and TRBJ2-5; tentatively, D is TRBD1 (7 bases). Looked up from germline, CDR1 is SNHLY and CDR2 is FYNNEI. The CDR3 contains 16 residues. The V end lost 6 bases, the J end lost 4 bases, and 21 bases lay between the germline ends. The CDR3 is CASSHSLGQGGETQYF. The CDR3 DNA follows: TGTGCCAGCAGCCATTCTTTGGGGCAGGGGGGAGAGACCCAGTACTTC. Together with reference TRBV2 and TRBJ2-5, the CDR3 gives the full variable domain: EPEVTQTPSHQVTQMGQEVILRCVPISNHLYFYWYRQILGQKVEFLVSFYNNEISEKSEIFDDQFSVERPDGSNFTLKIRSTKLEDSAMYFCASSHSLGQGGETQYFGPGTRLLVL.

This clone has only a few counts. The V and J genes are TRBV10-1 and TRBJ2-7, with unresolved D. CDR1 WNHNN and CDR2 SYGVQD come from the germline V gene (reference sequence). CDR3 length equals 12 residues. Trimming left V 7 bases short and J 4 bases short, with 11 bases between. CDR3 amino acids: CASIGPPYEQYF. The CDR3 DNA reads TGCGCCAGCATTGGACCGCCTTACGAGCAGTACTTC.

This clone was detected once. V and J are TRBV19 and TRBJ1-5; D is possibly TRBD1 (5 bases). CDR3 size: 16 residues. Trimming removed 5 bases at V and 4 bases at J, with 18 bases between. The germline V gene encodes CDR1 LNHDA and CDR2 SQIVND (reference sequence). CDR3: CASSLSRDVLNQPQHF. CDR3 nucleotide sequence: TGTGCCAGTAGTCTAAGCCGGGACGTCCTAAATCAGCCCCAGCATTTT.

V and J are TRBV5-1 and TRBJ2-7; D is possibly TRBD1 (5 bases). Germline CDR1 and CDR2: SGHRS and YFSETQ. This CDR3 region has 13 residues. V dropped 0 bases and J dropped 1 base, with 5 bases sitting between them. The CDR3 bases are TGCGCCAGCAGCTTGGGACAGTCCTACGAGCAGTACTTC. Its translation: CASSLGQSYEQYF.

The chain is built from TRBV18 and TRBJ2-5; 11 positions agree with TRBD2. The length of the CDR3 is 15 residues. J was trimmed by 1 base and V by 7 bases; bases with no gene match: 5. CDR1 KGHSH and CDR2 LQKENI come from the germline V gene. The CDR3 region is CASFGLAGGQETQYF. The CDR3 DNA reads TGTGCCAGCTTCGGCCTAGCGGGGGGCCAAGAGACCCAGTACTTC.

The chain combines TRBV4-1 with TRBJ2-5, with 8 bases identical to TRBD2. Germline lookup yields CDR1 MGHRA and CDR2 YSYEKL. Trimming at V came to 6 bases and at J to 1 base, leaving 10 bases not matched to a gene. This CDR3 is 16 amino acids long. The CDR3 loop is CASSPHDGGAQETQYF. The DNA for the CDR3 is TGCGCCAGCAGTCCCCACGACGGGGGGGCCCAAGAGACCCAGTACTTC.